This entry describes one TCR beta chain. What it binds is unknown. This sample stems from a study of a mutant IDH1 vaccine in newly diagnosed glioma. Time point meaning: week 35, safety follow-up. Vaccination comprised doses that each held 300 ug of mutant IDH1 20-mer peptide, plus topical imiquimod. TCRdb's table, derived via immunoSEQ multiplex PCR, lists solely in-frame clones and lacks some. The profile covers around 52,000 clones, with 75% to 85% appearing a single time and about 12% taken by the ten largest. Trimming at V came to 0 bases and at J to 4 bases, leaving 9 bases not matched to a gene. Germline CDR1 is SGHRS and CDR2 is YFSETQ. The CDR3 runs 16 residues.

The chain couples TRBV5-1 to TRBJ1-1; 7 nucleotides match TRBD1. The sequence was collected from a man aged 40-49 years with glioma. Sequenced material: PBMCs, taken from a glioma patient whose treatment included an IDH1 peptide vaccine. The CDR3 here is CASSLVPGGFGTEAFF. CDR3 coding DNA: TGCGCCAGCAGCTTGGTACCAGGGGGTTTTGGCACTGAAGCTTTCTTT.